These 14 T cell receptor beta chains were all obtained from the same sample, sequenced in a study of T cell responses to AZD1222 COVID-19 vaccine. Profiling relied on immunoSEQ multiplex PCR, and the TCRdb table lists in-frame clones only, not all of them. The sample lists roughly 180,000 clones, approximately 90% occurring once. The starting material was peripheral blood, obtained 28 days after the second AZD1222 dose. The source is an adult who received the AZD1222 COVID-19 vaccine.

The chain couples TRBV6-5 to TRBJ1-1, with unresolved D. There are 14 residues in the CDR3. From germline, CDR1 is MNHEY and CDR2 SVGAGI. Trimming removed 5 bases at V and 4 bases at J, with 14 bases between. CDR3 DNA sequence: TGTGCCAGCAGTCTCCGACACCCGGGCACTGAAGCTTTCTTT. Translation: CASSLRHPGTEAFF.

The chain uses TRBV4-2 and TRBJ1-1, with D perhaps TRBD1 (5 bases). The CDR3 consists of 11 residues. V was pared by 4 bases and J by 7 bases, with 7 bases between. The germline V gene has CDR1 LGHNA and CDR2 YNFKEQ. CDR3 protein: CASSPGGEAFF. For the CDR3, the DNA is TGTGCCAGCAGCCCTGGGGGTGAAGCTTTCTTT.

The V and J genes are TRBV24-1 and TRBJ2-5; 9 nucleotides align to TRBD2. Germline CDR1 KGHDR, CDR2 SFDVKD. The CDR3 is made up of 17 amino acids. Losses at the gene ends were 5 bases for V and 0 bases for J; bases not matched to a gene: 9. The chain's CDR3 is CATSALTGTSNQETQYF. In DNA form, the CDR3 reads TGTGCCACCAGTGCCCTAACCGGGACTAGCAACCAAGAGACCCAGTACTTC.

The V gene is TRBV24-1, the J gene TRBJ2-1; D not resolved. The CDR3 sequence is 13 residues long. Deletions cut 5 bases from V and 10 bases from J, with 14 bases between. CDR1 and CDR2 from the germline V gene are KGHDR and SFDVKD. CDR3 DNA sequence: TGTGCCACCAGTGCTGGGGTAACAGTCGAGCAGTTCTTC. This encodes CATSAGVTVEQFF.

The chain links TRBV9 to TRBJ2-5, with 7 nucleotides matching TRBD1. Unmatched junction bases numbered 2, after V lost 3 bases and J lost 3 bases. CDR3 length: 13 amino acids. CDR1 SGDLS and CDR2 YYNGEE come from the germline V gene. The CDR3 DNA follows: TGTGCCAGCAGCGAGGGGACAGAAGAGACCCAGTACTTC. Protein product: CASSEGTEETQYF.

This clone was counted a few times. The J gene is TRBJ1-3, the V gene TRBV5-6; D not resolved. CDR1 and CDR2 from the germline V gene are SGHDT and YYEEEE. The CDR3 loop spans 16 amino acids. Trimming removed 3 bases at V and 4 bases at J, with 17 bases between. For the CDR3, the DNA is TGTGCCAGCAGCTCCCGACCGACGGGAATAGGAAACACCATATATTTT. This translates into CASSSRPTGIGNTIYF.

The V gene is TRBV18, the J gene TRBJ1-4; TRBD1 might be the D (6 bases). Germline-derived CDR1 and CDR2 are KGHSH and LQKENI. The CDR3 is made up of 14 amino acids. Trimming pared 4 bases from V and 11 bases from J, leaving 17 bases between. This CDR3 reads CASSLRGRGTKLFF. The CDR3 nucleotides are TGTGCCAGCTCACTAAGGGGCAGGGGAACGAAACTGTTTTTT.

V is TRBV15 and J is TRBJ2-1; D is uncertain. Deletions cut 5 bases from V and 0 bases from J, with 17 bases between. Germline V gene data show CDR1 as LNHNV and CDR2 as YYDKDF (reference sequence). CDR3 length equals 17 residues. The CDR3 nucleotides are TGTGCCACCAGCCGAACGGAGACCGGAAGCTCCTACAATGAGCAGTTCTTC. Encoded protein: CATSRTETGSSYNEQFF.

The chain uses TRBV19 and TRBJ1-4; D unresolved. Germline-derived CDR1 and CDR2 are LNHDA and SQIVND (reference sequence). V lost 7 bases and J 0 bases, leaving 0 bases between the germline ends. The CDR3 loop spans 11 amino acids. CDR3 in DNA: TGTGCCAGTACAACTAATGAAAAACTGTTTTTT. Translation gives CASTTNEKLFF.

The rearrangement joins TRBV24-1 to TRBJ1-5, with D tentatively TRBD1 (5 bases). CDR3 length equals 16 residues. CDR1 and CDR2 (germline): KGHDR, SFDVKD. Trimming left V 3 bases short and J 1 base short, with 12 bases between. CDR3 nucleotides: TGTGCCACCAGTGATCCAAGGTCAGGGAGCAATCAGCCCCAGCATTTT. This codes for CATSDPRSGSNQPQHF.

The rearrangement joins TRBV6-5 to TRBJ2-7; possibly TRBD1 or TRBD2 for D (6 bases each). Germline lookup yields CDR1 MNHEY and CDR2 SVGAGI. The ends were cut back, 4 bases at V and 3 bases at J, with 13 bases in the middle. This CDR3 has 14 residues. The CDR3: CASSSGGLIYEQYF. The DNA of the CDR3 is TGTGCCAGCAGTTCTGGGGGGCTCATCTACGAGCAGTACTTC.

V is TRBV2 and J is TRBJ2-2; a possible D gene is TRBD1 (6 bases). The CDR3 extends over 17 amino acids. Germline V CDR1 and CDR2: SNHLY, FYNNEI. V shed 6 bases and J shed 0 bases, with 17 bases lying between them. CDR3 nucleotide sequence: TGTGCCAGCAGAACCACGAGGGACATTACGAACACCGGGGAGCTGTTTTTT. Translating gives CASRTTRDITNTGELFF.

The genes are TRBV11-3 and TRBJ2-1; 7 positions agree with TRBD2. The V and J ends lost 4 bases and 3 bases, in that order; junction bases with no gene match: 6. CDR3 length: 15 amino acids. CDR1 is SGHNT, CDR2 YENEEA, per germline. The CDR3 sequence is CASSSKTSFYNEQFF. The CDR3 nucleotides are TGTGCCAGCAGCTCGAAGACTAGCTTCTACAATGAGCAGTTCTTC.

The chain links TRBV4-1 to TRBJ1-6; 8 nucleotides line up with TRBD1. The CDR3 has 17 amino acids. The trim removed 7 bases at V and 2 bases at J, leaving 10 bases unmatched. In germline, CDR1 is MGHRA, CDR2 YSYEKL. The CDR3 reads CASTHAPGQAYNSPLHF. CDR3 bases: TGCGCCAGCACCCATGCCCCGGGACAGGCCTATAATTCACCCCTCCACTTT.